This paragraph covers one T cell receptor (beta chain) sequence. This specimen comes from a study of T cell changes during pregnancy in multiple sclerosis. The table came from immunoSEQ multiplex PCR; TCRdb's copy has only in-frame clones and leaves some out. Of over 35,000 clones detected, 90% appear once; the ten largest clones hold 0.45% to 0.7%. With 6 bases clipped from V and 9 bases from J, the junction kept 9 bases outside the gene matches. This CDR3 spans 15 amino acids. Germline CDR1 SNHLY, CDR2 FYNNEI. The receptor was derived from a female donor with multiple sclerosis, enrolled in a pregnancy study. The material sequenced was CD4+ T cells from peripheral blood mononuclear cells, taken in the second trimester of pregnancy. V usage is TRBV2 and J usage is TRBJ2-1; 12 nucleotides align to TRBD2. CDR3 amino acids: CASRPTSGRLGEQFF. CDR3 sequence (DNA): TGTGCCAGCAGGCCAACTAGCGGGAGGTTGGGTGAGCAGTTCTTC.